Listed here are 15 T cell receptor beta chains from one sample, sequenced in a study of OX40 agonist ivuxolimab in advanced cancers. TCRdb's table, derived via immunoSEQ multiplex PCR, lists solely in-frame clones and lacks some. The table shows 65,000 to 90,000 clones, with under 95% occurring only once. The starting material was CD4+ or CD8+ T cells sorted from blood, obtained in a trial of the OX40 agonist ivuxolimab. These receptors originate from an adult with an advanced solid tumor such as melanoma, head and neck, liver or kidney cancer.

The genes are TRBV15 and TRBJ2-7, with D uncertain. Germline-derived CDR1 and CDR2 are LNHNV and YYDKDF (reference sequence). Trimming left V 1 base short and J 7 bases short, with 17 bases between. The CDR3 spans 15 residues. Here the CDR3 reads CATSRGPDPPGEQYF. In DNA form, the CDR3 reads TGTGCCACCAGCAGAGGACCGGACCCTCCAGGAGAGCAGTACTTC.

This clone appeared a single time. The rearrangement joins TRBV27 to TRBJ2-1; the D call may be TRBD1 or TRBD2 (5 bases each). Germline V gene sequence: CDR1 MNHEY, CDR2 SMNVEV (reference sequence). Trimming took 7 bases from V and 3 from J, leaving 19 bases between them. This CDR3 spans 16 amino acids. The CDR3 DNA sequence: TGTGCCAGCACCCAACTCCAGGGAGAAGTCTACAATGAGCAGTTCTTC. Residues: CASTQLQGEVYNEQFF.

The rearrangement uses TRBV7-9 and TRBJ2-1; D is possibly TRBD1 or TRBD2 (5 bases each). The length of the CDR3 is 12 residues. CDR1 SEHNR and CDR2 FQNEAQ come from the germline V gene (reference sequence). V was clipped by 8 bases and J by 10 bases, with 15 bases between them. CDR3 sequence reads: CASRTEGREQFF. The CDR3 nucleotides are TGTGCCAGCCGTACTGAGGGGAGAGAGCAGTTCTTC. Full variable domain (remainder filled in from reference TRBV7-9 and TRBJ2-1): DTGVSQNPRHKITKRGQNVTFRCDPISEHNRLYWYRQTLGQGPEFLTYFQNEAQLEKSRLLSDRFSAERPKGSFSTLEIQRTEQGDSAMYLCASRTEGREQFFGPGTRLTVL.

The chain carries TRBV5-8 and TRBJ2-3; D perhaps matches TRBD1 (6 bases). The germline V and J ends were trimmed by 0 bases and 4 bases, with 15 bases remaining between them. There are 16 residues in the CDR3. Germline CDR1 is SGHTS and CDR2 is YDEGEE. The DNA of the CDR3 is TGTGCCAGCAGCTTGGGACAGGCAAACTGGGCAGATACGCAGTATTTT. Translating it yields CASSLGQANWADTQYF. Looking up the rest from reference TRBV5-8 and TRBJ2-3 gives the full variable domain: EAGVTQSPTHLIKTRGQQATLRCSPISGHTSVYWYQQALGLGLQFLLWYDEGEERNRGNFPPRFSGRQFPNYSSELNVNALELEDSALYLCASSLGQANWADTQYFGPGTRLTVL.

The rearrangement joins TRBV4-1 to TRBJ2-7; D is ambiguous. CDR3 length: 12 residues. The germline V gene has CDR1 MGHRA and CDR2 YSYEKL. Trimming stripped 4 bases from V and 4 bases from J, with 8 bases between. The chain's CDR3 is CASSPGWYEQYF. Written as DNA, the CDR3 is TGCGCCAGCAGCCCGGGTTGGTACGAGCAGTACTTC.

The rearrangement links TRBV14 to TRBJ2-3; D possibly corresponds to TRBD2 (5 bases). Germline lookup yields CDR1 SGHDN and CDR2 FVKESK. The CDR3 extends over 15 amino acids. V lost 0 bases, J lost 5 bases, and 12 bases lay in between. CDR3 sequence (DNA): TGTGCCAGCAGCCAAGATTCGGGCCGGGGAGATACGCAGTATTTT. It encodes CASSQDSGRGDTQYF.

V usage is TRBV7-8 and J usage is TRBJ2-7; 13 positions agree with TRBD2. Germline-derived CDR1 and CDR2 are SGHVS and FQNEAQ. The CDR3 covers 17 residues. Trimming took 5 bases from V and 2 from J; bases not matched to a gene: 9. CDR3 protein: CASSPGTSGEAPYEQYF. CDR3 coding DNA: TGTGCCAGCAGCCCCGGGACTAGCGGGGAGGCCCCCTACGAGCAGTACTTC.

This clone has only a few counts. The chain has TRBV19 and TRBJ1-1, with TRBD1 matching 7 bases. CDR1 is LNHDA, CDR2 SQIVND, per germline (reference sequence). This CDR3 is built from 14 residues. Trimming took 1 base from V and 4 from J; bases not matched to a gene: 3. In nucleotides, the CDR3 is TGTGCCAGTAGTATAGGACAGGGCGGCACTGAAGCTTTCTTT. Protein: CASSIGQGGTEAFF.

This chain links TRBV5-1 with TRBJ1-1; maybe TRBD1 (6 bases). Germline V lookup: CDR1 SGHRS, CDR2 YFSETQ. V was clipped by 0 bases and J by 4 bases, with 13 bases between them. The CDR3 extends over 15 amino acids. CDR3: CASSLVRGAATEAFF. The CDR3, as DNA: TGCGCCAGCAGCTTGGTCCGGGGGGCGGCCACTGAAGCTTTCTTT. Based on the CDR3 plus reference TRBV5-1 and TRBJ1-1, the full variable domain is KAGVTQTPRYLIKTRGQQVTLSCSPISGHRSVSWYQQTPGQGLQFLFEYFSETQRNKGNFPGRFSGRQFSNSRSEMNVSTLELGDSALYLCASSLVRGAATEAFFGQGTRLTVV.

This chain uses TRBV29-1 with TRBJ2-7, with TRBD1 matching 8 bases. The ends lost 3 bases at V and 2 bases at J; junction bases unmatched: 0. Germline V gene sequence: CDR1 SQVTM, CDR2 ANQGSEA. This CDR3 is 12 amino acids long. CDR3 nucleotides: TGCAGCGTTGAGGACAGGGCCTACGAGCAGTACTTC. This gives the protein CSVEDRAYEQYF.

V gene TRBV5-1 combines with J gene TRBJ1-4, with D possibly TRBD1 on 6 matching bases. This CDR3 has 14 residues. Germline-derived CDR1 and CDR2 are SGHRS and YFSETQ. V was trimmed by 4 bases and J by 3 bases, leaving 10 bases between them. CDR3: CASSPRGANEKLFF. CDR3 DNA sequence: TGCGCCAGCAGCCCCAGGGGAGCTAATGAAAAACTGTTTTTT.

The rearrangement joins TRBV13 to TRBJ2-1; TRBD2 aligns across 12 bases. Per germline, CDR1 PRHDT and CDR2 FYEKMQ (reference sequence). V was clipped by 3 bases and J by 2 bases; unmatched bases: 5. There are 17 residues in the CDR3. The CDR3 DNA sequence: TGTGCCAGCAGCTTCCCTAGCGGGGGGGCCACCTACAATGAGCAGTTCTTC. It encodes CASSFPSGGATYNEQFF. The full variable domain, its missing parts supplied by reference TRBV13 and TRBJ2-1, is AAGVIQSPRHLIKEKRETATLKCYPIPRHDTVYWYQQGPGQDPQFLISFYEKMQSDKGSIPDRFSAQQFSDYHSELNMSSLELGDSALYFCASSFPSGGATYNEQFFGPGTRLTVL.

The rearrangement uses TRBV7-9 and TRBJ1-6; 10 bases are a match to TRBD1. The CDR3 extends over 14 amino acids. Germline V CDR1 and CDR2: SEHNR, FQNEAQ (reference sequence). Unmatched junction bases numbered 8, after V lost 9 bases and J lost 9 bases. The chain's CDR3 is CASKTWDRGSPLHF. The CDR3 DNA follows: TGTGCCAGTAAAACGTGGGACAGGGGTTCACCCCTCCACTTT. The variable domain in full, with the rest retrieved from reference TRBV7-9 and TRBJ1-6, is DTGVSQNPRHKITKRGQNVTFRCDPISEHNRLYWYRQTLGQGPEFLTYFQNEAQLEKSRLLSDRFSAERPKGSFSTLEIQRTEQGDSAMYLCASKTWDRGSPLHFGNGTRLTVT.

The chain employs TRBV19 and TRBJ2-4, with 8 positions matching TRBD2. The CDR3 is 15 residues long. V trimming: 3 bases; J trimming: 6 bases; junction bases outside the gene matches: 7. Looked up from germline, CDR1 is LNHDA and CDR2 is SQIVND (reference sequence). The CDR3 here is CASSIGGGAGNIQYF. CDR3 DNA: TGTGCCAGTAGTATCGGGGGGGGCGCGGGAAACATTCAGTACTTC.

The chain is built from TRBV4-3 and TRBJ2-2, with TRBD1 matching 11 bases. J was trimmed by 6 bases and V by 1 base; bases with no gene match: 1. Germline V lookup: CDR1 LGHNA, CDR2 YSLEER. CDR3 length: 15 amino acids. The CDR3 reads CASSQGTGGPGELFF. In DNA, the CDR3 is TGCGCCAGCAGCCAAGGGACAGGGGGCCCCGGGGAGCTGTTTTTT.